The rows below give T cell receptor beta chains drawn from one sample of a study of T cells in Graves' hyperthyroidism and ophthalmopathy. MiXCR, run by TCRdb on the multiplex PCR reads, gives a single entry per CDR3 protein. The sample carries about 690,000 distinct CDR3 sequences, around 15% recorded once. The sample taken for sequencing was blood. These receptors all stem from a man in his fifties with Graves' hyperthyroidism. The CDR3 runs from the conserved cysteine through the conserved F or W. Each record gives: J gene, V gene, D gene, clone size, CDR3 protein, CDR3 DNA. A D gene is named only where the DNA matches it firmly. Rows may omit the clone size; those that give it use once, few, many or a size class.

J gene: TRBJ2-5; V gene: TRBV20-1; D gene: TRBD1; clone size: -; CDR3 protein: CSARAPGQGVETQYF; CDR3 DNA: TGCAGTGCTAGAGCCCCGGGACAGGGGGTAGAGACCCAGTACTTC
J gene: TRBJ2-7; V gene: TRBV3-1; D gene: TRBD2; clone size: once; CDR3 protein: CASSQEVGAGGRHEQYF; CDR3 DNA: TGTGCCAGCAGCCAAGAAGTTGGAGCGGGAGGCCGCCACGAGCAGTACTTC
J gene: TRBJ1-2; V gene: TRBV27; D gene: TRBD1; clone size: many; CDR3 protein: CASSSAGTGLLYGYTF; CDR3 DNA: TGTGCCAGCAGTTCCGCCGGGACAGGACTTCTCTATGGCTACACCTTC
J gene: TRBJ2-1; V gene: TRBV7-2; D gene: TRBD2; clone size: many; CDR3 protein: CASSSNGLAGVNEQFF; CDR3 DNA: TGTGCCAGCAGCTCCAACGGACTAGCGGGGGTCAATGAGCAGTTCTTC
J gene: TRBJ1-5; V gene: TRBV2; D gene: -; clone size: many; CDR3 protein: CASNSLDQPQHF; CDR3 DNA: TGTGCCAGCAACTCGTTGGATCAGCCCCAGCATTTT
J gene: TRBJ2-1; V gene: TRBV29-1; D gene: TRBD2; clone size: -; CDR3 protein: CSVEGGRANEQFF; CDR3 DNA: TGCAGCGTTGAAGGCGGGAGGGCGAATGAGCAGTTCTTC
J gene: TRBJ2-2; V gene: TRBV15; D gene: -; clone size: -; CDR3 protein: CATSRPGTPPSGELFF; CDR3 DNA: TGTGCCACCAGCAGACCAGGGACACCCCCGTCCGGGGAGCTGTTTTTT
J gene: TRBJ1-2; V gene: TRBV28; D gene: -; clone size: few; CDR3 protein: CASRPPRGGGLYGYTF; CDR3 DNA: TGTGCCAGCAGACCTCCCCGGGGGGGGGGGTTATATGGCTACACCTTC
J gene: TRBJ2-1; V gene: TRBV7-8; D gene: TRBD2; clone size: few; CDR3 protein: CASRPRTSGSNEQFF; CDR3 DNA: TGTGCCAGCAGGCCTAGGACTAGCGGGAGCAATGAGCAGTTCTTC
J gene: TRBJ2-3; V gene: TRBV7-2; D gene: TRBD2; clone size: few; CDR3 protein: CASSVGLAPDTQYF; CDR3 DNA: TGTGCCAGCAGCGTGGGACTAGCCCCAGATACGCAGTATTTT
J gene: TRBJ2-5; V gene: TRBV18; D gene: -; clone size: many; CDR3 protein: CASSPGSGQQETQYF; CDR3 DNA: TGTGCCAGCTCACCAGGGTCTGGGCAGCAAGAGACCCAGTACTTC
J gene: TRBJ2-7; V gene: TRBV28; D gene: TRBD2; clone size: -; CDR3 protein: CAGGSGITYEQYF; CDR3 DNA: TGTGCCGGGGGTAGCGGGATAACCTACGAGCAGTACTTC
J gene: TRBJ1-1; V gene: TRBV19; D gene: -; clone size: many; CDR3 protein: CASHYPGTAASEAFF; CDR3 DNA: TGTGCCAGTCATTACCCCGGGACGGCTGCTTCTGAAGCTTTCTTT
J gene: TRBJ1-1; V gene: TRBV20-1; D gene: TRBD1; clone size: many; CDR3 protein: CSARDRGRKAFF; CDR3 DNA: TGCAGTGCTCGGGACAGGGGGCGCAAAGCTTTCTTT
J gene: TRBJ1-1; V gene: TRBV19; D gene: -; clone size: -; CDR3 protein: CASRTAGNTEAFF; CDR3 DNA: TGTGCCAGCCGTACCGCCGGGAACACTGAAGCTTTCTTT
J gene: TRBJ2-5; V gene: TRBV6-2/TRBV6-3; D gene: TRBD2; clone size: many; CDR3 protein: CASSSPSWTSGKGETQYF; CDR3 DNA: TGTGCCAGCAGTTCGCCCAGTTGGACTAGCGGGAAGGGAGAGACCCAGTACTTC